The present T cell receptor (beta chain) was sequenced within a study of metastatic and nonmetastatic thyroid tumors. Study as a whole: Repertoire data that came from the blood and tumor or nodule tissue of malignant and benign thyroid patients were compared. General study points: The study reportedly found significantly higher TCR beta diversity in malignant thyroid tumors than benign nodules, in blood and tumor.

Notes on this clone: Its antigen is not identified.

Before thyroid surgery, none of the patients had received any treatment. From the PCR reads, TCRdb re-called clones with MiXCR. Of several thousand clones listed, over 25% are singletons. Trimming stripped 6 bases from V and 0 bases from J, with 14 bases between. Germline loops: CDR1 MNHNS, CDR2 SASEGT. The CDR3 contains 15 residues. The sequence was collected from a female donor with papillary thyroid cancer or a benign thyroid nodule (not recorded which). Some clones in this sample may be carry-over from other donors' samples. J is TRBJ1-1 and V is TRBV6-1; possibly TRBD1 for D (6 bases). Sequences were obtained from adjacent normal tissue. CDR3 residues: CASRPKGGLNTEAFF. CDR3 bases: TGTGCCAGCAGACCAAAGGGGGGATTGAACACTGAAGCTTTCTTT.